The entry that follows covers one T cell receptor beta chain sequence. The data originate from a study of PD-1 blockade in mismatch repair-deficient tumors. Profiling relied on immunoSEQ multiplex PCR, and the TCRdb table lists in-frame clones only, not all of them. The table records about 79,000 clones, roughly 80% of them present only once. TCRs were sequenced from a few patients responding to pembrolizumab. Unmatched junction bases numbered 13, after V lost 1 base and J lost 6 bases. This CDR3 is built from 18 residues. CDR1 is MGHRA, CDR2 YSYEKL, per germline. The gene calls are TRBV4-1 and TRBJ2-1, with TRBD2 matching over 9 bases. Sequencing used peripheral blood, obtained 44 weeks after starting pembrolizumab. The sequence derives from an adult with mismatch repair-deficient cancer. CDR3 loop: CASSQGGGSGSIVNEQFF. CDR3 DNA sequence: TGCGCCAGCAGCCAAGGCGGGGGTAGCGGGAGTATTGTCAATGAGCAGTTCTTC.